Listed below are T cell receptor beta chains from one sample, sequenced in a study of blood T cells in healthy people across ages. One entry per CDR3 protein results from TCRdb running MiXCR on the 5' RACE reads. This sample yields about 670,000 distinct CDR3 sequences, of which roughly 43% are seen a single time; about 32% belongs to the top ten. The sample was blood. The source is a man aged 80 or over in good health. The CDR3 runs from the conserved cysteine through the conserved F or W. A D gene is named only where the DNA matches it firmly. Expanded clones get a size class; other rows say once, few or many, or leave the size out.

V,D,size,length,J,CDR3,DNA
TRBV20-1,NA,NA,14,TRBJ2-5,CSAREPRFINEQYF,TGCAGTGCTAGAGAACCTAGATTTATTAATGAGCAGTACTTC
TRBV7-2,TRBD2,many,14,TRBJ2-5,CASSSGGGYETQYF,TGTGCCAGCAGCTCGGGGGGAGGGTATGAGACCCAGTACTTC
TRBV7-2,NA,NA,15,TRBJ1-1,CASSPMQGRGTEAFF,TGTGCCAGCAGCCCAATGCAGGGTCGAGGCACTGAAGCTTTCTTT
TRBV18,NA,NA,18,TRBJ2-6,CASSPQKLSYSGANVLTF,TGTGCCAGCTCACCCCAAAAGCTATCTTACTCTGGGGCCAACGTCCTGACTTTC
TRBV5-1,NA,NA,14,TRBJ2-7,CASSLTSSPGEQYF,TGCGCCAGCAGCTTGACTAGTTCCCCGGGCGAGCAGTACTTC
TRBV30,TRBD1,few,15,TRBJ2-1,CAWSARDRGGNEQFF,TGTGCCTGGAGTGCCCGGGACAGGGGAGGCAATGAGCAGTTCTTC
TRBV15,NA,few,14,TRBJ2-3,CATSRVWGSDTQYF,TGTGCCACCAGCAGAGTTTGGGGCTCGGATACGCAGTATTTT
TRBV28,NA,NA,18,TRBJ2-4,CASSAVYPAGGAKNIQYF,TGTGCCAGCAGTGCCGTTTACCCAGCGGGTGGGGCCAAAAACATTCAGTACTTC
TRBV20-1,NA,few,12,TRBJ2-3,CSASETGDTQYF,TGCAGTGCTAGTGAGACGGGGGATACGCAGTATTTT
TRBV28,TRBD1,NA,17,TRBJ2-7,CASSYPRQGLGYNEQYF,TGTGCCAGCAGCTATCCAAGACAGGGATTGGGCTACAATGAGCAGTACTTC
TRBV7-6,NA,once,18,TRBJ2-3,CASSLAGASGTRADTQYF,TGTGCCAGCAGCTTAGCGGGGGCGAGCGGGACTCGCGCAGATACGCAGTATTTT
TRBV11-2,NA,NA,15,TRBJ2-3,CASSQSSWGTDTQYF,TGTGCCAGCAGCCAATCAAGTTGGGGCACAGATACGCAGTATTTT
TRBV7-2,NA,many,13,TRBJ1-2,CASSTHANYGYTF,TGTGCCAGCAGCACCCACGCTAACTATGGCTACACCTTC
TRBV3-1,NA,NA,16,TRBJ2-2,CASSQVTRTITGELFF,TGTGCCAGCAGCCAAGTCACCAGGACGATCACCGGGGAGCTGTTTTTT
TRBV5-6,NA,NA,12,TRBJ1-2,CASSPGHLGYTF,TGTGCCAGCAGCCCGGGACACCTAGGCTACACCTTC
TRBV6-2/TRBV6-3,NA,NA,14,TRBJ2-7,CASLGESYSYEQYF,TGTGCCAGCTTGGGGGAGAGCTATTCCTACGAGCAGTACTTC
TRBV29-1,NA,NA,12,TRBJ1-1,CSGGSSTTEAFF,TGCAGCGGGGGCAGCTCTACCACTGAAGCTTTCTTT
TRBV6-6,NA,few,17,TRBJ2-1,CASSYGSLVGTPNEQFF,TGTGCCAGCAGTTATGGGTCACTAGTAGGAACACCCAATGAGCAGTTCTTC
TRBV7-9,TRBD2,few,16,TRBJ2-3,CASSFGGGATTDTQYF,TGTGCCAGCAGCTTTGGCGGGGGGGCCACAACAGATACGCAGTATTTT
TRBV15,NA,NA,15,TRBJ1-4,CATSRDSGFGEKLFF,TGTGCCACCAGCAGAGATTCAGGGTTTGGTGAAAAACTGTTTTTT
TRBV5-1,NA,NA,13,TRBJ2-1,CASRSQASNEQFF,TGCGCCAGCAGGTCACAGGCTTCCAATGAGCAGTTCTTC
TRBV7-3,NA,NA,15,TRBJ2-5,CASSDAGTPREEQCF,TGTGCCAGCAGCGACGCCGGGACGCCCAGAGAAGAGCAGTGCTTC
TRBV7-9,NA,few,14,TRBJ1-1,CASSLLGSDTEAFF,TGTGCCAGCAGCCTCCTCGGGTCCGACACTGAAGCTTTCTTT
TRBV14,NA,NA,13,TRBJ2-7,CAGSLQGFYEQYF,TGTGCCGGCAGCCTTCAGGGGTTCTACGAGCAGTACTTC
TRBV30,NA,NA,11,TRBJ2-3,CAWSVSDTQYF,TGTGCCTGGAGTGTATCAGATACGCAGTATTTT
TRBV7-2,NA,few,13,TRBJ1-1,CASSGGRNTEAFF,TGTGCCAGCAGCGGCGGCCGGAACACTGAAGCTTTCTTT
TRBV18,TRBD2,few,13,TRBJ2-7,CASSGLATYEQYF,TGTGCCAGCTCCGGACTAGCGACCTACGAGCAGTACTTC
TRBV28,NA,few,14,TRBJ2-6,CASSSPVGANVLTF,TGTGCCAGCAGCTCTCCCGTAGGGGCCAACGTCCTGACTTTC
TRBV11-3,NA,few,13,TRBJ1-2,CASSLSGLVGYTF,TGTGCCAGCAGCTTATCAGGCCTCGTCGGCTACACCTTC
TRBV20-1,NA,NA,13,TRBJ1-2,CSARDRTANGYTF,TGCAGTGCTAGAGATCGGACAGCTAATGGCTACACCTTC
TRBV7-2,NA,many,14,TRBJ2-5,CASSATGEGETQYF,TGTGCCAGCAGCGCCACAGGGGAGGGAGAGACCCAGTACTTC
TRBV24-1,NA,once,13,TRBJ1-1,CATSDWLNTEAFF,TGTGCCACCAGTGATTGGTTAAACACTGAAGCTTTCTTT
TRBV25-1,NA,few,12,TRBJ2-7,CASGLDDTEQYF,TGTGCCAGCGGATTAGACGATACCGAGCAGTACTTC
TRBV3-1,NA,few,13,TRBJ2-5,CASSLPGRQTQYF,TGTGCCAGCAGCCTCCCGGGCAGGCAGACCCAGTACTTC
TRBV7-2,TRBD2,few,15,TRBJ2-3,CASRVSGGSTDTQYF,TGTGCCAGCAGAGTTAGCGGGGGAAGCACAGATACGCAGTATTTT
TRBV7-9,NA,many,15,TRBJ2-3,CASSPDRTGTDTQYF,TGTGCCAGCAGCCCTGACAGGACGGGGACAGATACGCAGTATTTT
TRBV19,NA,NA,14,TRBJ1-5,CATNEGLLGQPQHF,TGTGCCACCAACGAGGGGTTGTTAGGTCAGCCCCAGCATTTT
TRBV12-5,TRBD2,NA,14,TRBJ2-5,CASGLGLAYNEQYF,TGTGCTAGTGGTCTCGGACTAGCGTACAATGAGCAGTACTTC
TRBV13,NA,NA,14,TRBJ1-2,CASSPYTGTSGYTF,TGTGCCAGCAGTCCTTACACGGGGACGAGTGGCTACACCTTC
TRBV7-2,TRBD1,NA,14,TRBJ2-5,CASGPRQGGETQYF,TGTGCCAGCGGCCCCCGACAGGGGGGAGAGACCCAGTACTTC
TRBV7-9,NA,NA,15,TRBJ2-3,CASSLASRGTDTQYF,TGTGCCAGCAGCTTAGCGTCCCGGGGCACAGATACGCAGTATTTT
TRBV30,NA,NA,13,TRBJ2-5,CAWSRDWRETQYF,TGTGCCTGGAGTCGGGACTGGAGGGAGACCCAGTACTTC
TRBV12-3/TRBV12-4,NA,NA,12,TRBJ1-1,CASLSGVTEAFF,TGTGCCAGCCTTTCCGGAGTAACTGAAGCTTTCTTT
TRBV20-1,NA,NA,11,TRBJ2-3,CSARSTDTQYF,TGCAGTGCTAGGAGCACAGATACGCAGTATTTT
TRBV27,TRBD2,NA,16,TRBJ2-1,CASSLPREDAYNEQFF,TGTGCCAGCAGTTTGCCTCGGGAGGACGCCTACAATGAGCAGTTCTTC
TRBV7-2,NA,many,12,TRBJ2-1,CASSLTKNEQFF,TGTGCCAGCAGCTTAACAAAAAATGAGCAGTTCTTC
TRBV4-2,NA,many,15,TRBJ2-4,CASSPDSLAKNIQYF,TGTGCCAGCAGCCCGGACAGTTTAGCCAAAAACATTCAGTACTTC
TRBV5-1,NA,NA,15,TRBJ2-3,CASSGGTLSTDTQYF,TGCGCCAGCAGCGGGGGGACACTCTCAACAGATACGCAGTATTTT
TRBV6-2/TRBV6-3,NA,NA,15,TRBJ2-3,CASSLLEGTQGPQYF,TGTGCCAGCAGCCTCCTCGAAGGAACCCAGGGGCCGCAGTATTTT
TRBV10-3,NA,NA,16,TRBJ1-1,CAISAPTGALNTEAFF,TGTGCCATCAGTGCGCCTACCGGGGCCCTAAACACTGAAGCTTTCTTT
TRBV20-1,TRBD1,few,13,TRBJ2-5,CSVLKGAQETQYF,TGCAGTGTTTTAAAGGGGGCGCAAGAGACCCAGTACTTC
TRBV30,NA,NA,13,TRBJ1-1,CAWSVQENTEAFF,TGTGCCTGGAGTGTACAAGAAAACACTGAAGCTTTCTTT
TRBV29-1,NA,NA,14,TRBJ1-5,CSVNTGTSNQPQHF,TGCAGCGTTAATACCGGGACAAGTAATCAGCCCCAGCATTTT